The clone carrying this TCR beta chain is labeled as medium-sized (0.01 to 0.1%). What it binds is unknown. These data belong to a study of T cells after posttransplantation cyclophosphamide. General study findings and limits: Donor-recipient repertoire similarity was low at 1-2 months, rising over year one. Blood and skin or GI T cell repertoires showed limited TRB overlap. Recipient CMV seropositivity and CMV reactivation strongly tracked TRB clonality.

The assay was immunoSEQ multiplex PCR, and TCRdb's table has in-frame clones only and misses some. This repertoire holds about 2,600 clones, and none appear only once. Cyclophosphamide on days +3 and +4 followed busulfan-fludarabine conditioning and a marrow graft. Germline V gene data show CDR1 as SGHTA and CDR2 as FQGTGA. The V segment lost 0 bases and the J segment 7 bases; nucleotides outside the gene matches: 24. This CDR3 has 21 amino acids. This receptor was identified in a female patient in her fifties who received an allogeneic stem cell transplant from a related donor, was CMV-positive, and had no GVHD. Some T cells may have come from the graft donor. The sample consisted of PBMCs, taken 32 days after allogeneic stem cell transplant with posttransplant cyclophosphamide. The chain is built from TRBV7-3 and TRBJ2-1; 7 positions agree with TRBD2. This CDR3 reads CASSLTLTRDGLADPRNEQFF. In DNA, the CDR3 is TGTGCCAGCAGCTTAACCCTAACCCGGGACGGCCTAGCGGATCCCCGGAATGAGCAGTTCTTC.